These 24 T cell receptor beta chains were all obtained from the same sample, sequenced in a study of read filtering for tumor transcriptome and immune sequencing. From 300 to 400 ng of RNA, a library with molecular barcoded alpha/delta and beta/gamma adaptors was made. TCRdb ran MiXCR on the reads and lists one entry per CDR3 protein. The table includes 90,000 to 95,000 distinct CDR3 sequences, around a fifth detected once. Sequencing was performed on a population of CD138-negative cells sorted from bone marrow. The receptor set was obtained from a donor aged 40 or over with multiple myeloma.

This clonotype was detected many times. The genes are TRBV2 and TRBJ2-1; no clear D. From germline, CDR1 is SNHLY and CDR2 FYNNEI. The CDR3 spans 12 residues. V lost 7 bases, J lost 4 bases, and 8 bases lay in between. CDR3 residues: CASMGRYNEQFF. CDR3 sequence (DNA): TGTGCCAGCATGGGTCGGTACAATGAGCAGTTCTTC.

In this sample, this clonotype turned up many times. J is TRBJ2-3 and V is TRBV6-5; possible D gene TRBD1, 6 bases. Looked up from germline, CDR1 is MNHEY and CDR2 is SVGAGI. This CDR3 has 11 amino acids. Trimming stripped 6 bases from V and 8 bases from J, with 9 bases between. CDR3 region: CASSQGSTQYF. CDR3 sequence (DNA): TGTGCCAGCAGCCAGGGGTCTACGCAGTATTTT.

This clonotype occurred many times. The V call is TRBV5-1, the J call TRBJ2-1; 10 bases are a match to TRBD2. With V trimmed by 4 bases and J by 7 bases, 8 bases remained unmatched. The germline gives CDR1 SGHRS, CDR2 YFSETQ. CDR3 length: 15 amino acids. The CDR3 DNA is TGCGCCAGCAGCGGAAGCGGGGGGGCAGGGAATGAGCAGTTCTTC. It yields the protein CASSGSGGAGNEQFF.

This clonotype was recorded at least ten times. The chain carries TRBV7-9 and TRBJ2-3, with D perhaps matching TRBD1 (5 bases). The CDR3 is made up of 16 amino acids. CDR1 and CDR2 (germline): SEHNR, FQNEAQ (reference sequence). Trimming left V 1 base short and J 2 bases short, with 13 bases between. CDR3 coding DNA: TGTGCCAGCAGCTTAGGGACCGACAGCCTCACAGATACGCAGTATTTT. Protein: CASSLGTDSLTDTQYF.

This clonotype was seen repeatedly, ten times or more. The V and J genes are TRBV2 and TRBJ2-3; no clear D gene. Trimming stripped 6 bases from V and 1 base from J, with 11 bases between. The CDR3 spans 14 residues. CDR1 and CDR2 (germline): SNHLY, FYNNEI. CDR3 protein: CASRQHTGTDTQYF. The CDR3 DNA reads as TGTGCCAGCAGACAGCATACGGGCACAGATACGCAGTATTTT.

There are many counts of this clonotype. The chain employs TRBV7-9 and TRBJ2-2; D not certain. Per germline, CDR1 SEHNR and CDR2 FQNEAQ (reference sequence). V was cut by 2 bases and J by 1 base, with 8 bases left in between. This CDR3 contains 15 residues. CDR3: CASSLLSVNTGELFF. The CDR3 nucleotides are TGTGCCAGCAGCTTACTATCAGTGAACACCGGGGAGCTGTTTTTT. Variable domain in full (rest from reference TRBV7-9 and TRBJ2-2): DTGVSQNPRHKITKRGQNVTFRCDPISEHNRLYWYRQTLGQGPEFLTYFQNEAQLEKSRLLSDRFSAERPKGSFSTLEIQRTEQGDSAMYLCASSLLSVNTGELFFGEGSRLTVL.

This clonotype was recorded at least ten times. The rearrangement links TRBV24-1 to TRBJ2-5; TRBD1 matches at 10 bases. This CDR3 comprises 16 residues. V lost 2 bases and J lost 4; bases outside the gene matches: 6. Germline V lookup: CDR1 KGHDR, CDR2 SFDVKD. CDR3 protein: CATSDSRQGALETQYF. The CDR3 region has the DNA TGTGCCACCAGTGATTCTCGACAGGGGGCTTTAGAGACCCAGTACTTC.

This clonotype was found many times. The chain has TRBV6-6 and TRBJ1-5; no firm D call. This CDR3 is built from 16 residues. The germline CDR1 and CDR2 sequences are MNHNY and SVGAGI (reference sequence). Trimming cost V 6 bases and J 7 bases, with 22 bases left between them. CDR3 residues: CASRSNHGEARQPQHF. CDR3 nucleotide sequence: TGTGCCAGCAGGTCGAACCATGGGGAGGCGAGGCAGCCCCAGCATTTT.

Worth noting for this clonotype: Possible read error: a much larger clone is one base away. The gene calls are TRBV9 and TRBJ1-4; 10 positions agree with TRBD1. The CDR3 has 15 residues. Germline-derived CDR1 and CDR2 are SGDLS and YYNGEE. The CDR3, as DNA: TGTGCCAGCAGCCCGAGGGACAGGGGAAATGAAGAACTGTTTTTT. Its translation is CASSPRDRGNEELFF. Supplemented by reference TRBV9 and TRBJ1-4, the full variable domain reads DSGVTQTPKHLITATGQRVTLRCSPRSGDLSVYWYQQSLDQGLQFLIQYYNGEERAKGNILERFSAQQFPDLHSELNLSSLELGDSALYFCASSPRDRGNEELFFGSGTQLSVL.

This clonotype came up a few times. The chain carries TRBV29-1 and TRBJ1-3; perhaps TRBD1 as D (5 bases). V gave up 7 bases and J gave up 1 base, with 11 bases separating them. CDR3 length equals 13 residues. The germline CDR1 and CDR2 sequences are SQVTM and ANQGSEA. CDR3 sequence reads: CSALGGSGNTIYF. The CDR3 DNA sequence: TGCAGCGCTCTTGGGGGGTCTGGAAACACCATATATTTT.

This clonotype was picked up many times. The genes are TRBV20-1 and TRBJ2-1; D possibly corresponds to TRBD2 (5 bases). The germline V and J ends were trimmed by 0 bases and 6 bases, with 15 bases remaining between them. Germline assignment: CDR1 DFQATT and CDR2 SNEGSKA (reference sequence). The CDR3 runs 15 residues. The CDR3 bases are TGCAGTGCTAGAGATCGGGGTAGAGGTAGCAATGAGCAGTTCTTC. This gives the protein CSARDRGRGSNEQFF.

In this sample, this clonotype turned up many times. This rearrangement joins TRBV20-1 to TRBJ2-5; the D gene could be TRBD1 or TRBD2 (6 bases each). CDR1 is DFQATT, CDR2 SNEGSKA, per germline (reference sequence). V lost 8 bases, J lost 5 bases, and 15 bases lay in between. The CDR3 runs 12 residues. As DNA, the CDR3 is TGCAGTACGGGGGTCACAGGGGAGACCCAGTACTTC. Amino acid sequence: CSTGVTGETQYF.

This clonotype showed up many times. This sequence joins TRBV28 and TRBJ2-7; D gene unclear. The germline gives CDR1 MDHEN, CDR2 SYDVKM. There are 15 residues in the CDR3. The V gene lost 4 bases and the J gene lost 4 bases, with 17 bases spanning the gap. This CDR3 is CASSSQRLVVYEQYF. The CDR3 DNA is TGTGCCAGCAGTTCCCAGCGACTGGTCGTTTACGAGCAGTACTTC.

A word on this clonotype: A much bigger clone sits one base away, suggesting this may be a read error. The chain joins TRBV15 to TRBJ1-5; D gene uncertain. The germline gives CDR1 LNHNV, CDR2 YYDKDF (reference sequence). V was pared by 1 base and J by 0 bases, with 7 bases between. CDR3 length: 15 residues. CDR3 protein: CATSRGPNSNQPQHF. For the CDR3, the DNA is TGTGCCACCAGCAGAGGTCCGAATAGCAATCAGCCCCAGCATTTT.

Sample share makes this clonotype medium-sized (0.01 to 0.1%). CDR3 bases: TGCAGCGTACCGGGACGACGTAGGAATGAGCAGTTCTTC. Amino acid sequence: CSVPGRRRNEQFF. V gene TRBV29-1 combines with J gene TRBJ2-1; D might be TRBD1 or TRBD2, each matching 5 bases. Germline V gene lookup returns CDR1 SQVTM and CDR2 ANQGSEA. This CDR3 is 13 amino acids long. The V gene lost 6 bases and the J gene lost 7 bases, with 16 bases spanning the gap.

This clonotype has a handful of counts. The chain employs TRBV28 and TRBJ2-3, with D maybe TRBD2 (6 bases). Trimming stripped 6 bases from V and 1 base from J, with 11 bases between. Germline assignment: CDR1 MDHEN and CDR2 SYDVKM. This CDR3 comprises 14 residues. This CDR3 reads CASSRPGGTDTQYF. The CDR3 nucleotides are TGTGCCAGCAGCCGACCGGGGGGCACAGATACGCAGTATTTT.

Regarding this clonotype: At one of its ends the junction is not consistent with the germline gene, which may arise from a read error. The chain carries TRBV6-6 and TRBJ2-3; no clear D gene. Germline loops: CDR1 MNHNY, CDR2 SVGAGI (reference sequence). The CDR3 extends over 13 amino acids. The CDR3 region has the DNA TGTGCCAGCAGCCACGGCGAAGGCGGCACGCGGTATTTT. It translates to CASSHGEGGTRYF.

This clonotype was seen ten or more times. The gene calls are TRBV20-1 and TRBJ1-1; 7 nucleotides agree with TRBD1. Germline CDR1 is DFQATT and CDR2 is SNEGSKA (reference sequence). J lost 6 bases, V lost 6 bases, and 13 bases had no gene match. The CDR3 runs 14 residues. DNA for the CDR3: TGCAGTGCGGGCAAGACAGGGTTATTTTCTGAAGCTTTCTTT. Translation: CSAGKTGLFSEAFF.

This clonotype was counted ten times or more. The genes are TRBV29-1 and TRBJ2-7; 7 positions match TRBD1. V was pared by 6 bases and J by 2 bases, with 4 bases of the junction left unmatched. CDR1 SQVTM and CDR2 ANQGSEA come from the germline V gene. The CDR3 covers 12 residues. The CDR3 here is CSVGTDAYEQYF. In DNA, the CDR3 is TGCAGCGTGGGGACAGACGCCTACGAGCAGTACTTC.

At least ten counts were recorded for this clonotype. This chain connects TRBV20-1 to TRBJ2-7; 9 bases align to TRBD1. Germline CDR1 is DFQATT and CDR2 is SNEGSKA (reference sequence). The V segment lost 6 bases and the J segment 1 base; nucleotides outside the gene matches: 7. The CDR3 runs 14 residues. The DNA of the CDR3 is TGCAGTGCCCCCCGACAGGGGGTATCCTACGAGCAGTACTTC. Amino acids: CSAPRQGVSYEQYF.

This clonotype was observed many times. This chain connects TRBV5-1 to TRBJ2-6; possibly TRBD2 for D (5 bases). Germline assignment: CDR1 SGHRS and CDR2 YFSETQ. Between the trimmed V and J ends, which lost 0 bases and 0 bases, there was a span of 10 bases. The CDR3 loop spans 17 amino acids. The CDR3 region has the DNA TGCGCCAGCAGCTTGGGCCATAGCGACTCTGGGGCCAACGTCCTGACTTTC. Encoded protein: CASSLGHSDSGANVLTF.

V is TRBV27 and J is TRBJ1-2; D gene ambiguous. Germline V gene data show CDR1 as MNHEY and CDR2 as SMNVEV (reference sequence). The V gene lost 6 bases and the J gene lost 4 bases, with 12 bases spanning the gap. There are 13 residues in the CDR3. The CDR3 loop is CASRKAISYGYTF. In nucleotides, the CDR3 is TGTGCCAGCAGAAAAGCCATTTCCTATGGCTACACCTTC.

This clonotype was recorded at least ten times. The genes are TRBV6-5 and TRBJ2-5; D is perhaps TRBD1 (5 bases). The CDR3 length is 13 residues. Germline V gene data show CDR1 as MNHEY and CDR2 as SVGAGI. Trimming pared 4 bases from V and 5 bases from J, leaving 11 bases between. The CDR3 is CASSSWTRETQYF. The CDR3 bases are TGTGCCAGCAGTTCCTGGACACGCGAGACCCAGTACTTC.

Turning to this clonotype: A much larger clone differs from this one at a single base, so this may be a read error. The V call is TRBV9, the J call TRBJ2-1, with TRBD1 matching over 7 bases. The germline V gene encodes CDR1 SGDLS and CDR2 YYNGEE. The CDR3 is made up of 15 amino acids. The CDR3 nucleotides are TGTGCCAGCAGTGGTACAGGGGACCTGTACAATCAGCAGTTCTTC. Protein: CASSGTGDLYNQQFF.